The 13 T cell receptor beta chains below were found in one sample sequenced in a study of blood T cell repertoires in COVID-19. The protocol was immunoSEQ multiplex PCR, while the TCRdb copy is restricted to in-frame clones and leaves out a portion. The table includes approximately 270,000 clones, 80% to 90% detected once. Sequenced: PBMCs or T cells enriched from blood (not recorded which). These receptors all stem from a woman aged 50 to 60 who had recovered from COVID-19.

The chain uses TRBV7-9 and TRBJ1-4, with 10 bases identical to TRBD1. The germline CDR1 and CDR2 sequences are SEHNR and FQNEAQ (reference sequence). J lost 5 bases, V lost 5 bases, and 11 bases had no gene match. This CDR3 is built from 17 residues. The CDR3 DNA follows: TGTGCCAGCAGCCCCTCACGTGGGGGACAGGGGAATGAAAAACTGTTTTTT. Translation gives CASSPSRGGQGNEKLFF. Full variable domain (outside the CDR3, taken from reference TRBV7-9 and TRBJ1-4): DTGVSQNPRHKITKRGQNVTFRCDPISEHNRLYWYRQTLGQGPEFLTYFQNEAQLEKSRLLSDRFSAERPKGSFSTLEIQRTEQGDSAMYLCASSPSRGGQGNEKLFFGSGTQLSVL.

This clone was counted between two and nine times. The rearrangement joins TRBV5-1 to TRBJ2-3; 8 bases are shared with TRBD2. V was pared by 3 bases and J by 4 bases, with 7 bases of the junction left unmatched. The CDR3 is 15 residues long. Germline V gene sequence: CDR1 SGHRS, CDR2 YFSETQ. CDR3 nucleotide sequence: TGCGCCAGCAGCTCCCGGGAGGGCCGTGCAGATACGCAGTATTTT. Translated: CASSSREGRADTQYF.

The CDR3 spells CASSQTTGGGPQPQHF. CDR3 in DNA: TGTGCCAGCAGCCAAACGACAGGGGGAGGACCTCAGCCCCAGCATTTT. The chain is built from TRBV3-1 (or the pseudogene TRBV3-2) and TRBJ1-5, with 9 nucleotides matching TRBD1. This CDR3 has 16 residues. Germline V gene data show CDR1 as LGHDT and CDR2 as YNNKEL (reference sequence). With V trimmed by 2 bases and J by 6 bases, 8 bases remained unmatched.

The rearrangement uses TRBV18 and TRBJ2-5; D uncertain. V was cut by 4 bases and J by 4 bases, with 19 bases left in between. Germline CDR1 and CDR2: KGHSH and LQKENI. This CDR3 is 16 amino acids long. This chain's CDR3 is CASSLPAGPSGETQYF. Here the CDR3 DNA reads TGTGCCAGCTCACTGCCAGCTGGGCCCTCTGGAGAGACCCAGTACTTC.

This clone occurred a few times. The genes are TRBV6-5 and TRBJ1-6; tentatively, D is TRBD1 (5 bases). This CDR3 is built from 15 residues. Germline CDR1 is MNHEY and CDR2 is SVGAGI. Between the trimmed V and J ends, which lost 0 bases and 6 bases, there was a span of 9 bases. The CDR3: CASSYSIQGNSPLHF. CDR3 sequence (DNA): TGTGCCAGCAGTTACTCGATCCAGGGTAATTCACCCCTCCACTTT.

This sequence joins TRBV2 and TRBJ2-5; the match to TRBD2 covers 8 bases. The J segment lost 3 bases and the V segment lost 5 bases, leaving 11 bases of the junction unmatched. The germline V gene has CDR1 SNHLY and CDR2 FYNNEI. The CDR3 has 16 amino acids. The DNA of the CDR3 is TGTGCCAGCAGTTCCCCTTGGAGCGGGAGAAAAGAGACCCAGTACTTC. This gives the protein CASSSPWSGRKETQYF.

The rearrangement links TRBV27 to TRBJ2-1; 7 bases are a match to TRBD1. V gave up 3 bases and J gave up 1 base; unmatched junction bases: 6. Germline V gene data show CDR1 as MNHEY and CDR2 as SMNVEV (reference sequence). The CDR3 is 16 residues long. This CDR3 is CASSFPGTASYNEQFF. The CDR3 bases are TGTGCCAGCAGTTTCCCCGGGACAGCGTCCTACAATGAGCAGTTCTTC.

A remark on this clone: The same CDR3 arises from other DNA sequences in this sample as well. The chain has TRBV19 and TRBJ1-5, with a weak D call TRBD1 (5 bases). Per germline, CDR1 LNHDA and CDR2 SQIVND (reference sequence). The length of the CDR3 is 15 residues. V was trimmed by 1 base and J by 1 base, leaving 8 bases between them. CDR3 nucleotide sequence: TGTGCCAGTAGTATAGTTCCAGGGAGCAATCAGCCCCAGCATTTT. Translated, it gives CASSIVPGSNQPQHF.

This chain connects TRBV7-2 to TRBJ2-2; tentative D call: TRBD1 (5 bases). Germline assignment: CDR1 SGHTA and CDR2 FQGNSA. V dropped 2 bases and J dropped 2 bases, with 9 bases sitting between them. The CDR3 has 15 residues. The CDR3 here is CASSLSGINTGELFF. CDR3 nucleotide sequence: TGTGCCAGCAGCTTATCAGGGATTAACACCGGGGAGCTGTTTTTT.

This rearrangement joins TRBV7-8 to TRBJ1-1; no definite D call. Germline loops: CDR1 SGHVS, CDR2 FQNEAQ. Deletions cut 4 bases from V and 0 bases from J, with 12 bases between. The CDR3 loop spans 15 amino acids. The chain's CDR3 is CASSSRTTMNTEAFF. In nucleotides, the CDR3 is TGTGCCAGCAGCTCCCGGACGACTATGAACACTGAAGCTTTCTTT.

The chain uses TRBV11-2 and TRBJ2-7; no clear D gene. The CDR3 runs 14 residues. Germline CDR1 reads SGHAT; CDR2 reads FQNNGV. With 5 bases removed from V and 7 bases from J, the gap between germline ends came to 18 bases. The CDR3 bases are TGTGCCAGCAGCCCTATCCGCGGTCGGCAGGAGCAGTACTTC. It is translated as CASSPIRGRQEQYF.

The chain combines TRBV28 with TRBJ1-1, with 10 bases that match TRBD1. Germline loops: CDR1 MDHEN, CDR2 SYDVKM. The CDR3 runs 13 residues. V shed 5 bases, J shed 7 bases, and the junction held 4 bases outside the gene matches. CDR3: CASSPGQGGEAFF. The CDR3 region has the DNA TGTGCCAGCAGTCCCGGACAGGGGGGTGAAGCTTTCTTT.

The CDR3 DNA reads TGTGCCAGTAGTATAGGAGGGGGGGCAATAGGTGAAGCTTTCTTT. Its protein product is CASSIGGGAIGEAFF. The J gene is TRBJ1-1, the V gene TRBV19; a possible D gene is TRBD1 (6 bases). The CDR3 contains 15 residues. Trimming took off 1 base at V and 7 bases at J, with 16 bases between the two ends. Per the germline V gene, CDR1 is LNHDA and CDR2 is SQIVND (reference sequence). The entire variable domain, with the rest obtained from reference TRBV19 and TRBJ1-1, is as follows: DGGITQSPKYLFRKEGQNVTLSCEQNLNHDAMYWYRQDPGQGLRLIYYSQIVNDFQKGDIAEGYSVSREKKESFPLTVTSAQKNPTAFYLCASSIGGGAIGEAFFGQGTRLTVV.